This passage covers 29 T cell receptor beta chains from one sample sequenced in a study of OX40 agonist ivuxolimab in advanced cancers. Here immunoSEQ multiplex PCR was the method, and the copy in TCRdb shows in-frame clones only, minus some. The repertoire holds tens of thousands of clones, over 80% seen once, with over 20% in the top ten. Sequencing was performed on CD4+ or CD8+ T cells sorted from blood, taken in a trial of the OX40 agonist ivuxolimab. The receptor set was obtained from an adult with an advanced solid tumor such as melanoma, head and neck, liver or kidney cancer.

This clone occurred many times. CDR3 amino acids: CAWMATGRGGNQPQHF. The CDR3 DNA reads TGTGCCTGGATGGCGACAGGCAGGGGCGGCAATCAGCCCCAGCATTTT. The chain recombines TRBV30 with TRBJ1-5; weak D call: TRBD1 (6 bases). CDR3 length: 16 residues. V lost 4 bases and J 2 bases, leaving 18 bases between the germline ends. Per germline, CDR1 GTSNPN and CDR2 SVGIG (reference sequence).

The CDR3 region has the DNA TGTGCCAGCAGCGCGGGACTAGCGCCCTACGAGCAGTACTTC. Translation: CASSAGLAPYEQYF. The chain has TRBV5-4 and TRBJ2-7, with 10 bases aligning to TRBD2. Trimming cost V 4 bases and J 2 bases; bases outside gene matches: 3. The CDR3 length is 14 residues. CDR1 SGHNT and CDR2 YYREEE come from the germline V gene (reference sequence).

This clone was seen a handful of times. This chain links TRBV6-1 with TRBJ1-5; 7 nucleotides match TRBD1. The CDR3 length is 15 residues. CDR1 and CDR2 from the germline V gene are MNHNS and SASEGT. Germline trimming cut 7 bases from V and 2 bases from J; bases unmatched to any gene: 8. CDR3 bases: TGTGCCAGCACCCCGACAGGGACACGCAATCAGCCCCAGCATTTT. Translated, it gives CASTPTGTRNQPQHF.

Turning to this clone: One end of the junction varies from germline; a read error may be responsible. The chain recombines TRBV11-2 with TRBJ2-1; D possibly corresponds to TRBD2 (6 bases). CDR1 is SGHAT and CDR2 is FQNNGV in the germline V gene. The CDR3 has 14 amino acids. The DNA of the CDR3 is TGTGCCAGCAGCAAGGGACTTCCAACCAATGGGCAGTTCTTC. It is translated as CASSKGLPTNGQFF.

V is TRBV7-9 and J is TRBJ2-7; D remains ambiguous. The CDR3 runs to 14 residues. V was trimmed by 1 base and J by 5 bases, leaving 12 bases between them. Per the germline V gene, CDR1 is SEHNR and CDR2 is FQNEAQ (reference sequence). The CDR3 loop reads CASSLGGRINEQYF. CDR3 coding DNA: TGTGCCAGCAGCTTAGGGGGTAGAATCAACGAGCAGTACTTC.

The V and J genes are TRBV13 and TRBJ1-2, with unresolved D. The germline V and J ends were trimmed by 2 bases and 8 bases, with 9 bases remaining between them. The CDR3 runs 12 residues. Per germline, CDR1 PRHDT and CDR2 FYEKMQ (reference sequence). The CDR3 here is CASSLFGIGYTF. The CDR3 bases are TGTGCCAGCAGCTTATTCGGCATCGGCTACACCTTC.

This clone appeared a single time. V is TRBV4-1 and J is TRBJ2-7; D is undetermined. The ends were cut back, 1 base at V and 0 bases at J, with 10 bases in the middle. This CDR3 comprises 15 residues. From germline, CDR1 is MGHRA and CDR2 YSYEKL. CDR3 in DNA: TGCGCCAGCAGCCAAGGCGGCAGTTTCTCCTACGAGCAGTACTTC. Protein sequence: CASSQGGSFSYEQYF.

The sample holds one count of this clone. CDR3 nucleotides: TGTGCCAGCTCACCGAATGAGAACACTGAAGCTTTCTTT. This sequence encodes CASSPNENTEAFF. The chain is built from TRBV18 and TRBJ1-1; no clear D. V lost 3 bases and J lost 1, with 6 bases in between. CDR1 is KGHSH, CDR2 LQKENI, per germline. The CDR3 is 13 amino acids.

There are a few counts of this clone. V usage is TRBV2 and J usage is TRBJ1-1; the match to TRBD1 covers 9 bases. CDR3 size: 14 residues. V was clipped by 6 bases and J by 3 bases; unmatched bases: 5. Germline V gives CDR1 SNHLY, CDR2 FYNNEI. CDR3 sequence (DNA): TGTGCCAGCAGGGCCGGGACAGGGTACACTGAAGCTTTCTTT. This sequence encodes CASRAGTGYTEAFF. Supplemented by reference TRBV2 and TRBJ1-1, the full variable domain reads EPEVTQTPSHQVTQMGQEVILRCVPISNHLYFYWYRQILGQKVEFLVSFYNNEISEKSEIFDDQFSVERPDGSNFTLKIRSTKLEDSAMYFCASRAGTGYTEAFFGQGTRLTVV.

The rearrangement links TRBV2 to TRBJ2-2; 11 positions agree with TRBD1. The V gene's germline CDR1 is SNHLY and CDR2 FYNNEI. Losses at the gene ends were 5 bases for V and 6 bases for J; bases not matched to a gene: 2. The CDR3 totals 14 residues. This chain's CDR3 is CASSRDRGSGELFF. The CDR3 region has the DNA TGTGCCAGCAGTAGGGACAGGGGGTCCGGGGAGCTGTTTTTT.

The rearrangement joins TRBV5-5 to TRBJ2-7; no firm D call. Germline V lookup: CDR1 SGHKS, CDR2 YYEKEE (reference sequence). The CDR3 contains 15 residues. V was shortened by 7 bases and J by 0 bases, with 17 bases between the two germline ends. The CDR3 region is CASAEQIGSSYEQYF. CDR3 in DNA: TGTGCCAGCGCGGAACAGATAGGAAGCTCCTACGAGCAGTACTTC. Combining the CDR3 with reference TRBV5-5 and TRBJ2-7 gives the whole variable domain DAGVTQSPTHLIKTRGQQVTLRCSPISGHKSVSWYQQVLGQGPQFIFQYYEKEERGRGNFPDRFSARQFPNYSSELNVNALLLGDSALYLCASAEQIGSSYEQYFGPGTRLTVT.

This chain uses TRBV5-1 with TRBJ2-5, with D possibly being TRBD1 or TRBD2 (5 bases each). The germline V gene has CDR1 SGHRS and CDR2 YFSETQ. The CDR3 consists of 11 residues. Trimming removed 6 bases from V and 5 bases from J, with 8 bases in between. The CDR3 coding sequence is TGCGCCAGCACAGAGGGGGAGACCCAGTACTTC. Its protein is CASTEGETQYF.

The sample holds a few counts of this clone. The rearrangement joins TRBV4-3 to TRBJ2-1; TRBD2 matches at 10 bases. CDR1 and CDR2 from the germline V gene are LGHNA and YSLEER. There are 16 residues in the CDR3. J lost 3 bases, V lost 2 bases, and 4 bases had no gene match. CDR3 protein: CASSQLAGVVYNEQFF. The DNA for the CDR3 is TGCGCCAGCAGCCAACTAGCGGGAGTTGTCTACAATGAGCAGTTCTTC.

The chain combines TRBV6-5 with TRBJ1-5, with D unclear. Germline lookup yields CDR1 MNHEY and CDR2 SVGAGI. This CDR3 region has 15 residues. The germline V and J ends were trimmed by 6 bases and 0 bases, with 12 bases remaining between them. In DNA, the CDR3 is TGTGCCAGCAGCCACGGACGCGATAGCAATCAGCCCCAGCATTTT. Residues: CASSHGRDSNQPQHF.

The chain links TRBV28 to TRBJ1-4; possible D gene TRBD1, 6 bases. Germline V gene data show CDR1 as MDHEN and CDR2 as SYDVKM. Trimming took off 7 bases at V and 8 bases at J, with 17 bases between the two ends. This CDR3 region has 14 residues. CDR3 bases: TGTGCCAGCATCAACAGGGAGGGGGTCGAAAAACTGTTTTTT. This sequence encodes CASINREGVEKLFF. Full variable domain (outside the CDR3, taken from reference TRBV28 and TRBJ1-4): DVKVTQSSRYLVKRTGEKVFLECVQDMDHENMFWYRQDPGLGLRLIYFSYDVKMKEKGDIPEGYSVSREKKERFSLILESASTNQTSMYLCASINREGVEKLFFGSGTQLSVL.

This rearrangement joins TRBV5-1 to TRBJ2-3; TRBD2 agrees at 10 bases. Trimming took 6 bases from V and 2 from J; bases not matched to a gene: 6. This CDR3 is built from 15 residues. The germline gives CDR1 SGHRS, CDR2 YFSETQ. The CDR3 DNA sequence: TGCGCCAGCAAGGGACTAGCGAGCCCCACAGATACGCAGTATTTT. This encodes CASKGLASPTDTQYF.

This clone has a handful of counts. The V and J genes are TRBV10-3 and TRBJ2-3; 15 nucleotides align to TRBD2. The junction had 8 bases not matched to a gene; V was cut back by 10 bases and J by 0 bases. Germline CDR1 reads ENHRY; CDR2 reads SYGVKD. CDR3 size: 17 residues. The CDR3 sequence: CATRPGLAGGSTDTQYF. The CDR3 DNA follows: TGTGCCACCCGACCGGGACTAGCGGGGGGTAGCACAGATACGCAGTATTTT.

The rearrangement links TRBV9 to TRBJ2-1, with 16 bases aligning to TRBD2. Per germline, CDR1 SGDLS and CDR2 YYNGEE. The length of the CDR3 is 18 residues. Germline trimming cut 0 bases from V and 2 bases from J; bases unmatched to any gene: 2. For the CDR3, the DNA is TGTGCCAGCAGCGTAGGAGGGACTAGCGGGGGGGCCTACAATGAGCAGTTCTTC. Amino acids: CASSVGGTSGGAYNEQFF.

V usage is TRBV5-1 and J usage is TRBJ2-7; TRBD2 might be the D (6 bases). CDR1 SGHRS and CDR2 YFSETQ come from the germline V gene. The CDR3 has 12 amino acids. The germline V and J ends were trimmed by 0 bases and 7 bases, with 8 bases remaining between them. The CDR3 sequence is CASSLGRGEQYF. The CDR3 nucleotides are TGCGCCAGCAGCTTGGGGCGGGGAGAGCAGTACTTC. The full variable domain, rest sourced from reference TRBV5-1 and TRBJ2-7, is KAGVTQTPRYLIKTRGQQVTLSCSPISGHRSVSWYQQTPGQGLQFLFEYFSETQRNKGNFPGRFSGRQFSNSRSEMNVSTLELGDSALYLCASSLGRGEQYFGPGTRLTVT.

In this sample, this clone turned up once. This may come from a read error, since a much larger clone is one base off. The rearrangement joins TRBV11-2 to TRBJ1-3; 8 nucleotides align to TRBD1. Germline V gene data show CDR1 as SGHAT and CDR2 as FQNNGV. This CDR3 region has 16 residues. The CDR3 DNA reads as TGTGCCAGCATCGGTACCAGGGGGCGAAGAGGAAACACCGTATATTTT. Translating gives CASIGTRGRRGNTVYF.

The chain combines TRBV4-1 with TRBJ2-3; 7 nucleotides match TRBD2. The V segment lost 1 base and the J segment 0 bases; nucleotides outside the gene matches: 7. The CDR3 sequence is 17 residues long. Germline V gene data show CDR1 as MGHRA and CDR2 as YSYEKL. DNA for the CDR3: TGCGCCAGCAGCCAAGTTTGGGCGGGAGAGAGCACAGATACGCAGTATTTT. The encoded protein is CASSQVWAGESTDTQYF.

This clone is a singleton in its sample. The chain joins TRBV10-3 to TRBJ1-2; TRBD1 matches 7 bases. V gave up 10 bases and J gave up 4 bases; unmatched junction bases: 12. The CDR3 sequence is 14 residues long. Germline V lookup: CDR1 ENHRY, CDR2 SYGVKD. CDR3 nucleotide sequence: TGTGCCACACGAGGAACAGGGGAGGCCTATGGCTACACCTTC. Its protein product is CATRGTGEAYGYTF.

This chain uses TRBV7-9 with TRBJ1-2, with D perhaps matching TRBD1 (6 bases). The CDR3 runs 17 residues. CDR1 is SEHNR and CDR2 is FQNEAQ in the germline V gene (reference sequence). Trimming took 2 bases from V and 6 from J, leaving 22 bases between them. In DNA form, the CDR3 reads TGTGCCAGCAGCTTAATGACAGGATTATTTCTGGCTGATGGCTACACCTTC. Protein product: CASSLMTGLFLADGYTF. Full variable domain (rest looked up from reference TRBV7-9 and TRBJ1-2): DTGVSQNPRHKITKRGQNVTFRCDPISEHNRLYWYRQTLGQGPEFLTYFQNEAQLEKSRLLSDRFSAERPKGSFSTLEIQRTEQGDSAMYLCASSLMTGLFLADGYTFGSGTRLTVV.

V and J are TRBV6-6 and TRBJ2-3, with 8 positions matching TRBD2. The germline V gene has CDR1 MNHNY and CDR2 SVGAGI (reference sequence). This CDR3 is built from 14 residues. The trim removed 8 bases at V and 5 bases at J, leaving 9 bases unmatched. CDR3 sequence reads: CASRGREEKDTQYF. Here the CDR3 DNA reads TGTGCCAGCCGGGGGCGGGAGGAGAAAGATACGCAGTATTTT.

V gene TRBV6-1 combines with J gene TRBJ2-3, with a tentative D call TRBD1 (5 bases). V lost 6 bases and J lost 1, with 14 bases in between. In germline, CDR1 is MNHNS, CDR2 SASEGT. This CDR3 has 15 residues. CDR3 coding DNA: TGTGCCAGCAGCACCGGAACAGGACGCACAGATACGCAGTATTTT. Translating gives CASSTGTGRTDTQYF.

V usage is TRBV6-1 and J usage is TRBJ2-3, with D perhaps matching TRBD2 (6 bases). Germline assignment: CDR1 MNHNS and CDR2 SASEGT. The CDR3 totals 16 residues. The V gene lost 4 bases and the J gene lost 1 base, with 15 bases spanning the gap. This CDR3 reads CASSGGVTGGTDTQYF. The DNA for the CDR3 is TGTGCCAGCAGTGGCGGGGTCACGGGGGGCACAGATACGCAGTATTTT.

V usage is TRBV7-3 and J usage is TRBJ2-5, with D possibly TRBD2 on 5 matching bases. The germline CDR1 and CDR2 sequences are SGHTA and FQGTGA. The V end lost 5 bases, the J end lost 5 bases, and 24 bases lay between the germline ends. The CDR3 has 17 amino acids. The CDR3 region is CASSIGLTGSTVETQYF. Written as DNA, the CDR3 is TGTGCCAGCAGCATAGGGTTGACGGGATCAACGGTGGAGACCCAGTACTTC.

The rearrangement uses TRBV25-1 and TRBJ1-5, with D hard to call. The CDR3 is 12 residues long. The germline V and J ends were trimmed by 8 bases and 3 bases, with 8 bases remaining between them. Germline V CDR1 and CDR2: MGHDK, SYGVNS. The CDR3 region has the DNA TGTGCCAGCGAAGGGAACAATCAGCCCCAGCATTTT. This translates into CASEGNNQPQHF.

The chain employs TRBV7-2 and TRBJ2-5; 8 bases map to TRBD2. The last part of the DNA fits TRBJ2-7 better; the J call may be wrong. The CDR3 is 14 amino acids. Germline CDR1 SGHTA, CDR2 FQGNSA. In DNA, the CDR3 is TGTGCCAGCAGCCCTAGCGGGTCTCCCTACGAGCAGTACTTC. Translated: CASSPSGSPYEQYF.